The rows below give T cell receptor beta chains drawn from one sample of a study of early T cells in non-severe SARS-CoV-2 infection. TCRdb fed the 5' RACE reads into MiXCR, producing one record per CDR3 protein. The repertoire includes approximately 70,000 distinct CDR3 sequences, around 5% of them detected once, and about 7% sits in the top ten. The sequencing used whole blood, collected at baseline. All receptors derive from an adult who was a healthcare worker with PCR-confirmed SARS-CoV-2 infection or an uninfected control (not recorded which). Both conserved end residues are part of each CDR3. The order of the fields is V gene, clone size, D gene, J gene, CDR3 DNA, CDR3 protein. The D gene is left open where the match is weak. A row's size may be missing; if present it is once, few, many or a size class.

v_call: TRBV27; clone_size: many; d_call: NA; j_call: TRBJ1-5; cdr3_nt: TGTGCCAGCAGTTTATTTGGTGTGGGCAATCAGCCCCAGCATTTT; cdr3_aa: CASSLFGVGNQPQHF
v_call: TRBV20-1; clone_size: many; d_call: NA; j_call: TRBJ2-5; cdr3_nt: TGCAGTGCAGGGGGGGTGGAGGAGACCCAGTACTTC; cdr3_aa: CSAGGVEETQYF
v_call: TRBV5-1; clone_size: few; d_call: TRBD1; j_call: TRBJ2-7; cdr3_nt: TGCGCCAGCAGCTTGGAGTTAGGACAGGGGGGATACGAGCAGTACTTC; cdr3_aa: CASSLELGQGGYEQYF
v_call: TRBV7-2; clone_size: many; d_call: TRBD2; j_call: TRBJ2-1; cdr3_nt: TGTGCCAGCAGCAAAAGACTAGCGGGAGCGGGTTACAATGAGCAGTTCTTC; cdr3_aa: CASSKRLAGAGYNEQFF
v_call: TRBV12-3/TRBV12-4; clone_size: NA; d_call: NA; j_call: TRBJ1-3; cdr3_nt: TGTGCCAGCAGTTTTGGGAACACCATATATTTT; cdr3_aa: CASSFGNTIYF
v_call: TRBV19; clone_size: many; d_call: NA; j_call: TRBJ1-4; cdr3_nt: TGTGCCAGTAGTGGCCTCCGGGGGCCAGACGATGGTGAAAAACTGTTTTTT; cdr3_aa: CASSGLRGPDDGEKLFF
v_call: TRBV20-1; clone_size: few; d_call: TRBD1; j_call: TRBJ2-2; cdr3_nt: TGCAGTGCTCTGACCAGGGGGACCGGGGAGCTGTTTTTT; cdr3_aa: CSALTRGTGELFF
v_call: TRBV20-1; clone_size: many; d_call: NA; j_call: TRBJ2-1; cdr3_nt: TGCAGTGCTAGAGATCCCACTAGCCCACCCAATGAGCAGTTCTTC; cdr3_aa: CSARDPTSPPNEQFF
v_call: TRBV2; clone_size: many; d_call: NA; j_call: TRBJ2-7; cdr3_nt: TGTGCCAGCACGGGGGCTGTCCCCTACGAGCAGTACTTC; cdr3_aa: CASTGAVPYEQYF
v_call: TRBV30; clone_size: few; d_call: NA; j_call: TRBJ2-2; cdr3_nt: TGTGCCTCGAGGGGCAGGGCCAACACCGGGGAGCTGTTTTTT; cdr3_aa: CASRGRANTGELFF
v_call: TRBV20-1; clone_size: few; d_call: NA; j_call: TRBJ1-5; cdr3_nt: TGCAGTGCTAGGGACAGTAGCAATCAGCCCCAGCATTTT; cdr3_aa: CSARDSSNQPQHF
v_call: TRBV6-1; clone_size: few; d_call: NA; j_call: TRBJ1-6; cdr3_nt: TGTGCCAGCAGCCCGTTGGGGCCAATAATTAGCTCACCCCTCCACTTT; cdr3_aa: CASSPLGPIISSPLHF
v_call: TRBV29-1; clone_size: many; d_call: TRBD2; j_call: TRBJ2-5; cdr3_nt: TGCAGCGCCGGGACTAGCGGAGAGACCCAGTACTTC; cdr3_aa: CSAGTSGETQYF
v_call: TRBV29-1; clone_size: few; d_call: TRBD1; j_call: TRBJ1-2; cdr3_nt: TGCAGCGTTGAAGAGCGACAGGGGGCTGGCTATGGCTACACCTTC; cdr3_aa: CSVEERQGAGYGYTF
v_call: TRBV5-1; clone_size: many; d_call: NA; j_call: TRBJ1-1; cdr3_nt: TGCGCCAGCAGCTTGGTTGACACTGAAGCTTTCTTT; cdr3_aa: CASSLVDTEAFF
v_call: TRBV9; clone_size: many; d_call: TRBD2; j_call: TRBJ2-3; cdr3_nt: TGTGCCAGCAGCACCACGGTAGCGGGAGGGCCACCGGGGGATACGCAGTATTTT; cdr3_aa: CASSTTVAGGPPGDTQYF
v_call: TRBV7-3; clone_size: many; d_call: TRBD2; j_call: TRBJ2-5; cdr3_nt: TGTGCCAGCAGCTTCGGACTAGCGGGAGAGACCCAGTACTTC; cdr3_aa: CASSFGLAGETQYF
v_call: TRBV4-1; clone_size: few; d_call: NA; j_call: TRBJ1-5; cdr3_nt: TGCGCCAGCAGCCAAGAAGACAGGCTAAATCAGCCCCAGCATTTT; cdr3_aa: CASSQEDRLNQPQHF
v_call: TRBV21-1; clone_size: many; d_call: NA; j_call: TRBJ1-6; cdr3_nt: TGTGCCCCAGACCAATCCCAAACTAAGAGGTTACCCCTCCACTTT; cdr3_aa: CAPDQSQTKRLPLHF
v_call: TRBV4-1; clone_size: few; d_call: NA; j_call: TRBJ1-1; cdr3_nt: TGCGCCAGCAGCCTAAGGGAAGGCGACTCGAACACTGAAGCTTTCTTT; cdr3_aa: CASSLREGDSNTEAFF
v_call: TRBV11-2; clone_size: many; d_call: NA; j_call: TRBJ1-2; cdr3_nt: TGTGCCAGCAGCTTGGGCGATGGCTACACCTTC; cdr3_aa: CASSLGDGYTF
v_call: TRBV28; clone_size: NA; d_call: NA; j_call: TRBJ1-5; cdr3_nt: TGTGCCAGCCCCAAATCACCCCGACCCGTGGATGAGCCCCAGCATTTT; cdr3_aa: CASPKSPRPVDEPQHF
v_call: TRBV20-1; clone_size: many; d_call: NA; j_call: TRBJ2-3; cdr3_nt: TGCAGTGCTACCAAGTTACTAGCAGCATTGGCAGATACGCAGTATTTT; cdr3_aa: CSATKLLAALADTQYF
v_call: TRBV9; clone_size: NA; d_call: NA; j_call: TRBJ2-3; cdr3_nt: TGTGCCAGCACATCTCAAGATACGCAGTATTTT; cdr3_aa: CASTSQDTQYF
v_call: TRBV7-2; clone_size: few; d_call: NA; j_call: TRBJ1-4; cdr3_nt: TGTGCCAGCAGCTTAGCCCTTGCCGGGGGCGATGAAAAACTGTTTTTT; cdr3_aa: CASSLALAGGDEKLFF
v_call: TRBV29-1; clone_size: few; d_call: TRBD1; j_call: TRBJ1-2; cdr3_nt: TGCAGCGTTGTAGGGACAGATACTAACTATGGCTACACCTTC; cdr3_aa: CSVVGTDTNYGYTF
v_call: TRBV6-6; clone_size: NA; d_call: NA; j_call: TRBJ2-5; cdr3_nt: TGTGCCAGCAGTCGTACCCCCAGTTTATCTCGCAATTGGGAGACCCAGTACTTC; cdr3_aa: CASSRTPSLSRNWETQYF
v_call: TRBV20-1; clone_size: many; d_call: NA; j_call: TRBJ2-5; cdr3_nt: TGCAGTGCCCAGCGATTGGACGGCCCTTGGGCCCAGTACTTC; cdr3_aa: CSAQRLDGPWAQYF
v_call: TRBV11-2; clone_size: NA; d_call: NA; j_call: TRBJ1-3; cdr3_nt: TGTGCCAGCAGCTGGGCAGGGGGAAACACCATATATTTT; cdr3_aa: CASSWAGGNTIYF
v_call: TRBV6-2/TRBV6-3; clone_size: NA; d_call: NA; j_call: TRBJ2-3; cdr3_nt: TGTGCCAGCAGTTCTGTTGGCACAGATACGCAGTATTTT; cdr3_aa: CASSSVGTDTQYF
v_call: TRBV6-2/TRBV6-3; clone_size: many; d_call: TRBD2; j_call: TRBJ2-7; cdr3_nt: TGTGCCAGCAGCCCCTCGGGGAGGGGACTGAGCTCCTACGAGCAGTACTTC; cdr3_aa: CASSPSGRGLSSYEQYF
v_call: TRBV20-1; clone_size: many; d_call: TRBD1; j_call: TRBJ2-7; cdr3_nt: TGCAGTGCTAGAGCTTGGGACAGCGCTTCCTACGAGCAGTACTTC; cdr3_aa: CSARAWDSASYEQYF
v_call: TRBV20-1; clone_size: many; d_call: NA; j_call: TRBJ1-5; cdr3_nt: TGCAGTGCTCGAAAGGACGGCAATAGCAATCAGCCCCAGCATTTT; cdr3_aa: CSARKDGNSNQPQHF
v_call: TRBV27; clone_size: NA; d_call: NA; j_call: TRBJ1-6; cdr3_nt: TGTGCCAGCAGTTTATCCCTCGCAGGGTCGTATAATTCACCCCTCCACTTT; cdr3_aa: CASSLSLAGSYNSPLHF
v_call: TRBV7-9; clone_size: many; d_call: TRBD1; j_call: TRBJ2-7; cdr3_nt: TGTGCCAGCAGCTTAGTCCGGGACAGGGAGACCTACGAGCAGTACTTC; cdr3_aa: CASSLVRDRETYEQYF
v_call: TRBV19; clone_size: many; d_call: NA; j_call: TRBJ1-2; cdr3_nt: TGTGCCAGTAGTAAAGAGACCCTCTATGGCTACACCTTC; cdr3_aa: CASSKETLYGYTF
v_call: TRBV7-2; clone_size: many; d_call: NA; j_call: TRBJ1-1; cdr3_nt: TGTGCCAGCAGCTTAGTAAAGGGGCCCGGCGAAGCTTTCTTT; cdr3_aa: CASSLVKGPGEAFF
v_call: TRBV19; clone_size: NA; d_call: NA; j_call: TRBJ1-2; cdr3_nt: TGTGCCAGTAGTAAGGACAGAACCTATGGCTACACCTTC; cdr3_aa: CASSKDRTYGYTF
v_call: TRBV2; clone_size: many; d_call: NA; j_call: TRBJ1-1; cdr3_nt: TGTGCCACTTTCAGGGGAGGGAACACTGAAGCTTTCTTT; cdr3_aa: CATFRGGNTEAFF
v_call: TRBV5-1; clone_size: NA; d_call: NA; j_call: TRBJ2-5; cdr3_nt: TGCGCCAGCAGCCATCACGCCGGGGACCAAGAGACCCAGTACTTC; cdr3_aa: CASSHHAGDQETQYF
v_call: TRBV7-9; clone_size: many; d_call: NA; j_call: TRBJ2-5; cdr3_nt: TGTGCCAGCAGGGTCGGGACTTCTCAAGAGACCCAGTACTTC; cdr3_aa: CASRVGTSQETQYF
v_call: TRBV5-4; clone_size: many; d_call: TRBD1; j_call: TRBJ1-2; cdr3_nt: TGTGCCAGCAGCTGGGACAGGGGGTACTATGGCTACACCTTC; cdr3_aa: CASSWDRGYYGYTF
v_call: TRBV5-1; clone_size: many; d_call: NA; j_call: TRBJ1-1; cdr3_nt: TGCGCCAGCAGCTTGAACAGGGCGAACACTGAAGCTTTCTTT; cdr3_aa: CASSLNRANTEAFF
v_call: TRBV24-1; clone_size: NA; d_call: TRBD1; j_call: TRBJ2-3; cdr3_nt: TGTGCCACCAGTGATGCGGACAGGGCGGAAGATACGCAGTATTTT; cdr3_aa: CATSDADRAEDTQYF